This T cell receptor (beta chain) emerged from a study of blood T cell repertoires in COVID-19. The V gene lost 7 bases and the J gene lost 7 bases, with 15 bases spanning the gap. The CDR3 is 13 residues long. Germline lookup yields CDR1 LNHNV and CDR2 YYDKDF (reference sequence). TCRdb's table, derived via immunoSEQ multiplex PCR, lists solely in-frame clones and lacks some. The sample consists of about 90,000 clones, approximately 90% of them appearing once. The specimen was peripheral blood. This TCR came from a human donor with active COVID-19. The donor label of this sample is uncertain. The rearrangement uses TRBV15 and TRBJ2-3; D gene uncertain. The CDR3 spells CATTMGPAYTQYF. As DNA, the CDR3 is TGTGCCACCACCATGGGCCCAGCCTATACGCAGTATTTT.